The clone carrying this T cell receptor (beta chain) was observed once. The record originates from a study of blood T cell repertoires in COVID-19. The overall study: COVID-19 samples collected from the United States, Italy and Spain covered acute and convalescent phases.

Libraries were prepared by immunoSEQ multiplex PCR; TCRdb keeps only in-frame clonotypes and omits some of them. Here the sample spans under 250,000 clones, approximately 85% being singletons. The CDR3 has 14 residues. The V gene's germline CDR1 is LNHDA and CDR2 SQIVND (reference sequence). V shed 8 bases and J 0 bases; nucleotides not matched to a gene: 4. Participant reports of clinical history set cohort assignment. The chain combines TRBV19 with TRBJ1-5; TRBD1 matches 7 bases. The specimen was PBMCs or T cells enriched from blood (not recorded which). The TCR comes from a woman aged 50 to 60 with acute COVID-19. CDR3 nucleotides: TGTGCCAGTGGGGACAGATATAGCAATCAGCCCCAGCATTTT. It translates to CASGDRYSNQPQHF.